The table lists the clone carrying this TCR beta chain with a count of one. PCR employed 60 Vbeta and 13 Jbeta primers. Assay: immunoSEQ multiplex PCR; the TCRdb copy retains only in-frame clones and omits some. This sample yields more than 95,000 clones, of which around 80% are seen a single time; approximately 2% belongs to the top ten. CDR1 is LGHNA, CDR2 YSLEER, per germline. The CDR3 spans 16 residues. This entry belongs to a study of cytomegalovirus exposure and HLA in healthy donors. The rearrangement joins TRBV4-3 to TRBJ2-5, with D hard to call. The J call is doubtful: the DNA matches TRBJ2-7 better. The source of this sequence is a man aged 50-59 years in good health and CMV-seronegative. Sequenced material: PBMCs. CDR3 DNA sequence: TGCGCCAGCAGCCAAGGATCAGGCTCATCCTCCTACGAGCAGTACTTC. Translated, it gives CASSQGSGSSSYEQYF.